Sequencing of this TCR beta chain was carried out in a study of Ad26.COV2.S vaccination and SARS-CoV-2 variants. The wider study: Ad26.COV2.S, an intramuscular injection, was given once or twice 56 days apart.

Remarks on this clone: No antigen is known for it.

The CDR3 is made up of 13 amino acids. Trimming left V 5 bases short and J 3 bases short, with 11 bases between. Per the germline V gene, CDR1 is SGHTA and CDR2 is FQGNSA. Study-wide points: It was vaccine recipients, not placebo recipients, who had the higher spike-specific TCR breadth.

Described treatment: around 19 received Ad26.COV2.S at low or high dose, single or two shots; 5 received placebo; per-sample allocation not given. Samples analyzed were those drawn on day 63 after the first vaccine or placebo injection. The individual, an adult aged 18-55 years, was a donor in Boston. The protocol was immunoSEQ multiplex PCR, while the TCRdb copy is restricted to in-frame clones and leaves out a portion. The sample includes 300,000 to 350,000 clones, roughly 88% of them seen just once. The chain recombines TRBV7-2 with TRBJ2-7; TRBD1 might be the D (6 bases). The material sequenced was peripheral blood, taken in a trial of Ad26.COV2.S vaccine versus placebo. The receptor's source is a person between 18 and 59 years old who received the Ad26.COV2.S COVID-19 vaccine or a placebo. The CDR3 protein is CASSVDSFYEQYF. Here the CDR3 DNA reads TGTGCCAGCAGCGTGGACAGCTTCTACGAGCAGTACTTC.